The source of this T cell receptor beta chain is a study of blood T cell repertoires in COVID-19. Study information: Sites across the United States, Italy and Spain contributed samples from acute and convalescent COVID-19. The cDNA or gDNA used as material had been derived from T cells, B-cell-depleted T cells, or PBMCs.

Germline V gene lookup returns CDR1 SGDLS and CDR2 YYNGEE. This CDR3 is 13 amino acids long. Trimming left V 4 bases short and J 3 bases short, with 11 bases between. Under the authors' procedure: Estimation of nucleated cell counts relied on the amplification of reference gene primers. Some clones are missing from TCRdb's copy, which holds only in-frame ones; the method was immunoSEQ multiplex PCR. The V and J calls and the clone size are those of that table, but D and trimming were determined from the DNA. The profile shows 10,000 to 14,000 clones, 75% to 90% of them singletons. The clonotype originates from a human donor in a cohort sampled during active COVID-19. Specimen: peripheral blood. This chain uses TRBV9 with TRBJ2-7; D gene unclear. This CDR3 is CASSLTTGYEQYF. The CDR3 DNA sequence: TGTGCCAGCAGCCTAACGACTGGCTACGAGCAGTACTTC.